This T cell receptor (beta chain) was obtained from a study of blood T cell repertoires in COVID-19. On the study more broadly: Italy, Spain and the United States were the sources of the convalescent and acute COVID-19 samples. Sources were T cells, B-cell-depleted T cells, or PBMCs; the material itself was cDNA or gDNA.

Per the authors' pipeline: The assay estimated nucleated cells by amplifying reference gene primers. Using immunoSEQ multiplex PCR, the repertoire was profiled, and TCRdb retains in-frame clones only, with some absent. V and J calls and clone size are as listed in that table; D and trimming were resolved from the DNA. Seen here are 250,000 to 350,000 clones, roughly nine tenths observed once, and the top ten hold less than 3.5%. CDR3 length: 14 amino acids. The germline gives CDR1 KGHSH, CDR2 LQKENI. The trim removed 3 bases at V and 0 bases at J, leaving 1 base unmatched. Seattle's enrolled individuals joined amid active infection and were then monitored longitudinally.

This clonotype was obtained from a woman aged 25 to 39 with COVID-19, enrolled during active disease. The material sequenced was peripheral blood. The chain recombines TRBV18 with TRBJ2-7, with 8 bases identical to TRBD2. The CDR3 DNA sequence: TGTGCCAGCTCACCTAGCGGGGTCTCCTACGAGCAGTACTTC. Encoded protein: CASSPSGVSYEQYF.